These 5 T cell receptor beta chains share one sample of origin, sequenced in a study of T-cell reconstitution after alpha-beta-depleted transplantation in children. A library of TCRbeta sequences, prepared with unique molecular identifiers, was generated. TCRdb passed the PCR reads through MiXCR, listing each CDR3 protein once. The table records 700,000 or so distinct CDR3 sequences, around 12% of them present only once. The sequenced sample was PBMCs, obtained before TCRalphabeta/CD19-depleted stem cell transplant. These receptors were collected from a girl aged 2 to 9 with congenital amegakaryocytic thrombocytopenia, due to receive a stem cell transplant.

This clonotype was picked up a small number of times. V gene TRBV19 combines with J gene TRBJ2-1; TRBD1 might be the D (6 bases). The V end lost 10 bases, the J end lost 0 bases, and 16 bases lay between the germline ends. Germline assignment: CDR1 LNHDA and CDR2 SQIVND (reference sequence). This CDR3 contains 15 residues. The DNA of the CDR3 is TGTGCCACAAGGGGCACAGGGAGCTCCTACAATGAGCAGTTCTTC. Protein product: CATRGTGSSYNEQFF.

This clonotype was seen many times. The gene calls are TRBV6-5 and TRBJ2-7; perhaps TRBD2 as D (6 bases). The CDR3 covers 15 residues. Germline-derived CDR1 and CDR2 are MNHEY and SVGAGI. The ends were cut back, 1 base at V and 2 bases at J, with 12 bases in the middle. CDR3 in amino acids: CASSYWIRGTYEQYF. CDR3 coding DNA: TGTGCCAGCAGTTACTGGATCCGGGGGACCTACGAGCAGTACTTC.

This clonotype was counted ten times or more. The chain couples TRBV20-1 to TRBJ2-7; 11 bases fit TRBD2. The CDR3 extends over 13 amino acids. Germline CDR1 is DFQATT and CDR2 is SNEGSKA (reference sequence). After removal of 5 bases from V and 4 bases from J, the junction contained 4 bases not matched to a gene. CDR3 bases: TGCAGTGCTGGGACTAGCGGAGTTTACGAGCAGTACTTC. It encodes CSAGTSGVYEQYF.

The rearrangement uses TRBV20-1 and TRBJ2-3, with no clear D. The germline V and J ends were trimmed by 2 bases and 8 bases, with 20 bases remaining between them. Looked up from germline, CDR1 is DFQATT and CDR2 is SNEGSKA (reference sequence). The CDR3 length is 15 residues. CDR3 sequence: CSARPLALQAVTQYF. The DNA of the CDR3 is TGCAGTGCTAGACCTCTCGCGCTACAAGCAGTTACGCAGTATTTT.

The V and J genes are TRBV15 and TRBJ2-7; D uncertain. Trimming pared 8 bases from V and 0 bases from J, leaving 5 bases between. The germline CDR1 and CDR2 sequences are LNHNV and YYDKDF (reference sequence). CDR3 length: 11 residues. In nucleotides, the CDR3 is TGTGCCACCGGGGACTCCTACGAGCAGTACTTC. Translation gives CATGDSYEQYF.